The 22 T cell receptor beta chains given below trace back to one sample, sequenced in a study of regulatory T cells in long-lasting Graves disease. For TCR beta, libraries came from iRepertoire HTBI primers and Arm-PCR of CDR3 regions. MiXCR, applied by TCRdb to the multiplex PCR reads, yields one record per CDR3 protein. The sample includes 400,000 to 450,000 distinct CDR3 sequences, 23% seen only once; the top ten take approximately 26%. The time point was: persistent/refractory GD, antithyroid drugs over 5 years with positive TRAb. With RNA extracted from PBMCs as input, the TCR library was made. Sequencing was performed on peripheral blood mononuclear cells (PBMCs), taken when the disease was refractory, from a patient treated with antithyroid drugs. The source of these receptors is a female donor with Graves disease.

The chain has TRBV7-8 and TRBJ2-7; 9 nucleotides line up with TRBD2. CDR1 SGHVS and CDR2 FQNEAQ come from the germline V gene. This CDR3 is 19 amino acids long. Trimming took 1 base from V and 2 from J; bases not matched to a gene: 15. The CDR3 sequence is CASSLGTGLAGGSTYEQYF. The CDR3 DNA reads TGTGCCAGCAGCTTAGGCACGGGACTGGCGGGGGGGAGCACCTACGAGCAGTACTTC.

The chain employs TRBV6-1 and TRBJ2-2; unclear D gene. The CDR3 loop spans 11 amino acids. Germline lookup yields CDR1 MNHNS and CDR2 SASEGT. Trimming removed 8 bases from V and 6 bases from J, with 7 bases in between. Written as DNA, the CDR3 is TGTGCCAGCCATGTAGCCGGGGAGCTGTTTTTT. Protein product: CASHVAGELFF.

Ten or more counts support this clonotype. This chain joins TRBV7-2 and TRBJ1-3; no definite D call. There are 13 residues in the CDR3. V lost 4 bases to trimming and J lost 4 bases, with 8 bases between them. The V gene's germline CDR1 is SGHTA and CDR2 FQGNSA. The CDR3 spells CASSSLRGNTIYF. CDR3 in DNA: TGTGCCAGCAGCTCATTAAGGGGAAACACCATATATTTT.

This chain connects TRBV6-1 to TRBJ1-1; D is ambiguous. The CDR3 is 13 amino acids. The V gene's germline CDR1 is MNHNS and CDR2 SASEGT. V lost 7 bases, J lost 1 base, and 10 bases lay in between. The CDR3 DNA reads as TGTGCCAGCAAGGGATCAGGGAACACTGAAGCTTTCTTT. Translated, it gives CASKGSGNTEAFF.

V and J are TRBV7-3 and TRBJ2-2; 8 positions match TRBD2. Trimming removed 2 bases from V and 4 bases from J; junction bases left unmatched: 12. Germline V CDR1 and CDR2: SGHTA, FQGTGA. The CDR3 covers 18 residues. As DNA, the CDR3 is TGTGCCAGCAGCTTATCTTCGGGAGGGGTGTTTAGCACCGGGGAGCTGTTTTTT. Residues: CASSLSSGGVFSTGELFF.

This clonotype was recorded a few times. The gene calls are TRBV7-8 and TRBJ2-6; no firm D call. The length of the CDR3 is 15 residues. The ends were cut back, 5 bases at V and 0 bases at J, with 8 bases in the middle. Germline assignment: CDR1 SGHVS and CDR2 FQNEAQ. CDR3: CASSLISSGANVLTF. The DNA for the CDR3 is TGTGCCAGCAGCCTTATAAGCTCTGGGGCCAACGTCCTGACTTTC.

The CDR3 region has the DNA TGTGCCAGCAGCCCAAAGGACCGACGGGGATTTCGCAATCAGCCCCAGCATTTT. It specifies CASSPKDRRGFRNQPQHF. This chain connects TRBV7-8 to TRBJ1-5; D not certain. CDR3 size: 18 residues. V lost 5 bases and J 2 bases, leaving 22 bases between the germline ends. Germline-derived CDR1 and CDR2 are SGHVS and FQNEAQ.

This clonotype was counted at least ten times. The CDR3 DNA follows: TGTGCCAGCAGCTTGTGGGGCAAAGAGACCCAGTACTTC. The encoded protein is CASSLWGKETQYF. V usage is TRBV7-2 and J usage is TRBJ2-5; weak D call: TRBD1 (5 bases). Germline CDR1 reads SGHTA; CDR2 reads FQGNSA. This CDR3 spans 13 amino acids. With 3 bases removed from V and 3 bases from J, the gap between germline ends came to 8 bases.

CDR3 sequence reads: CAISDGGNSGNTIYF. The CDR3 DNA is TGTGCCATCAGTGACGGAGGGAACTCTGGAAACACCATATATTTT. The chain employs TRBV10-3 and TRBJ1-3; D not resolved. V lost 3 bases, J lost 0 bases, and 9 bases lay in between. The CDR3 has 15 residues. Germline V gene data show CDR1 as ENHRY and CDR2 as SYGVKD.

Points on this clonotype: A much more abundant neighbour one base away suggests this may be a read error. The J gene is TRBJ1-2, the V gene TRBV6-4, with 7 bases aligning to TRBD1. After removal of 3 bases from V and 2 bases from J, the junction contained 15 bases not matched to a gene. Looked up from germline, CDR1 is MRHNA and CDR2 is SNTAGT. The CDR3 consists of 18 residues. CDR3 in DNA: TGTGCCAGCAGTGAATTAACCAGGACAGGATCCCAAAACTATGGCTACACCTTC. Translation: CASSELTRTGSQNYGYTF.

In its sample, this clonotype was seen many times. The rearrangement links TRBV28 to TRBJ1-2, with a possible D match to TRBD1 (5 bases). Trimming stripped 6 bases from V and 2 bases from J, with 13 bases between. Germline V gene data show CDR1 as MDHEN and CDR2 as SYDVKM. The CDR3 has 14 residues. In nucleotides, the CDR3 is TGTGCCAGCAGAGAGACAGCGCCAAACTATGGCTACACCTTC. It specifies CASRETAPNYGYTF.

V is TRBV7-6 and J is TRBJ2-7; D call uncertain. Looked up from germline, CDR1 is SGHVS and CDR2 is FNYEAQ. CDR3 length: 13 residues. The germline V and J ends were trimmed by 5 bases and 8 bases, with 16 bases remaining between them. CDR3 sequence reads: CASSPPWVKQQYF. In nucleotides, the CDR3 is TGTGCCAGCAGCCCTCCGTGGGTGAAGCAGCAGTACTTC.

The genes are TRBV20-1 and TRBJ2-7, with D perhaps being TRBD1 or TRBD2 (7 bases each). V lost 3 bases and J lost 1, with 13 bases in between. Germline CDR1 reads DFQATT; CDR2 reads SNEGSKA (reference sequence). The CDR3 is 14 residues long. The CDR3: CSARPRGGSYEQYF. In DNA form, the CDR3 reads TGCAGTGCTAGGCCCAGGGGGGGATCCTACGAGCAGTACTTC.

In DNA, the CDR3 is TGTGCCAGCAGCTCCGGGACATCTCACTATGGCTACACCTTC. This gives the protein CASSSGTSHYGYTF. This chain connects TRBV7-9 to TRBJ1-2, with D tentatively TRBD1 (6 bases). Trimming cost V 4 bases and J 3 bases, with 12 bases left between them. Germline loops: CDR1 SEHNR, CDR2 FQNEAQ (reference sequence). The CDR3 is made up of 14 amino acids.

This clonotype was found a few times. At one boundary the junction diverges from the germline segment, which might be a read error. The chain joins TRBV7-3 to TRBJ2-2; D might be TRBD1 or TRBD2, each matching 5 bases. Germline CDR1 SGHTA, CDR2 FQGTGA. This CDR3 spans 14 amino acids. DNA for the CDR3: TGTGCCAGCAGCCCGAGACAGAACACCGGGGAGCTGGTTTTT. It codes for CASSPRQNTGELVF. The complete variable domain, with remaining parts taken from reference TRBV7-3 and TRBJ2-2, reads GAGVSQTPSNKVTEKGKYVELRCDPISGHTALYWYRQSLGQGPEFLIYFQGTGAADDSGLPNDRFFAVRPEGSVSTLKIQRTERGDSAVYLCASSPRQNTGELVFGEGSRLTVL.

CDR3 DNA: TGTGCCAGCAGTGCCGACCGGCCCCCGCGGAGGTACAATGAGCAGTTCTTC. It specifies CASSADRPPRRYNEQFF. This chain uses TRBV28 with TRBJ2-1, with D possibly TRBD2 on 5 matching bases. The V end lost 5 bases, the J end lost 4 bases, and 21 bases lay between the germline ends. Germline V gene sequence: CDR1 MDHEN, CDR2 SYDVKM. CDR3 length equals 17 residues.

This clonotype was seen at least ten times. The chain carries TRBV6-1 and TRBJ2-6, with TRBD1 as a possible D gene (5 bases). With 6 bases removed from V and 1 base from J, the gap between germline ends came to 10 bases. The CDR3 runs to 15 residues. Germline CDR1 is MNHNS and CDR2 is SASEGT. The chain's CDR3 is CASSLRVSGANVLTF. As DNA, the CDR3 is TGTGCCAGCAGCCTCAGGGTGTCTGGGGCCAACGTCCTGACTTTC.

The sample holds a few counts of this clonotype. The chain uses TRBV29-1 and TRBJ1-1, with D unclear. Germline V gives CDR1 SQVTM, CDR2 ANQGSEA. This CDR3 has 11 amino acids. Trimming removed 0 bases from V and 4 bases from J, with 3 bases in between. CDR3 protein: CSVEDLTEAFF. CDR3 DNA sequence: TGCAGCGTTGAAGATCTCACTGAAGCTTTCTTT.

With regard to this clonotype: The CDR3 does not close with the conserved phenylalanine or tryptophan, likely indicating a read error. DNA for the CDR3: TGCAGCGTTAAGGCTAGCGGGATCCAAGAGACCCAGTACCTC. Translating gives CSVKASGIQETQYL. This chain links TRBV29-1 with TRBJ2-5, with 9 positions matching TRBD2. CDR3 size: 14 residues. V shed 5 bases and J 1 base; nucleotides not matched to a gene: 5. In germline, CDR1 is SQVTM, CDR2 ANQGSEA.

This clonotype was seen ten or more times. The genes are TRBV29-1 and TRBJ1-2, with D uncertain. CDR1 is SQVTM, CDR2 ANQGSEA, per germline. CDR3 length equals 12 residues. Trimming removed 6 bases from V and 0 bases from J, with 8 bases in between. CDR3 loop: CSVRGANYGYTF. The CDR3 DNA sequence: TGCAGCGTGCGCGGGGCTAACTATGGCTACACCTTC.

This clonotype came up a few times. The CDR3 DNA reads TGTGCCAGCAGCCAAGCGTTCACAGGGTCCTACGAGCAGTACTTC. Its protein product is CASSQAFTGSYEQYF. The chain recombines TRBV3-1 with TRBJ2-7; tentatively, D is TRBD1 (6 bases). CDR1 is LGHDT and CDR2 is YNNKEL in the germline V gene (reference sequence). The length of the CDR3 is 15 residues. Trimming cost V 1 base and J 1 base, with 11 bases left between them.

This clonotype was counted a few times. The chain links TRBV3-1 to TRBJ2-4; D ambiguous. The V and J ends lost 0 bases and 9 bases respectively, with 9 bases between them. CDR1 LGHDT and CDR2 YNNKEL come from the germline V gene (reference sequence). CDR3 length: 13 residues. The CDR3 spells CASSQDRATIQYF. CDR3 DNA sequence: TGTGCCAGCAGCCAAGATCGAGCCACCATTCAGTACTTC.